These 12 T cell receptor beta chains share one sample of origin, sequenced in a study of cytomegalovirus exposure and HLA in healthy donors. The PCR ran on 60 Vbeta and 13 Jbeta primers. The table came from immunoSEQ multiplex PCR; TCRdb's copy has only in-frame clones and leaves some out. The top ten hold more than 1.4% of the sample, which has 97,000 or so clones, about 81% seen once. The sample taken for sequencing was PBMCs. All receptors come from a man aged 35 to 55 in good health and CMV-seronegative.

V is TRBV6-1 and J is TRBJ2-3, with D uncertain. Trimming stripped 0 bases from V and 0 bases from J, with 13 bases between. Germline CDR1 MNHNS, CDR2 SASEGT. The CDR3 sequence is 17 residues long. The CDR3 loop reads CASSEARFPSSTDTQYF. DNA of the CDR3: TGTGCCAGCAGTGAAGCGAGGTTCCCTTCTAGCACAGATACGCAGTATTTT.

CDR3 sequence: CASSRDRGKETQYF. The CDR3 coding sequence is TGTGCCAGCAGCCGGGACAGGGGCAAGGAGACCCAGTACTTC. This sequence joins TRBV7-6 and TRBJ2-5; 10 bases match TRBD1. In germline, CDR1 is SGHVS, CDR2 FNYEAQ. The V segment lost 5 bases and the J segment 5 bases; nucleotides outside the gene matches: 5. CDR3 length: 14 residues. The variable domain in full, completed from reference TRBV7-6 and TRBJ2-5, reads GAGVSQSPRYKVTKRGQDVALRCDPISGHVSLYWYRQALGQGPEFLTYFNYEAQQDKSGLPNDRFSAERPEGSISTLTIQRTEQRDSAMYRCASSRDRGKETQYFGPGTRLLVL.

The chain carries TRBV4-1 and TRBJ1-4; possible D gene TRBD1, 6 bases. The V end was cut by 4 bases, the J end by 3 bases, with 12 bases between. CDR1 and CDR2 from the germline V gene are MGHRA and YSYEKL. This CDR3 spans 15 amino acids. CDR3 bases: TGCGCCAGCAGCCCTAAACAGGGATCTAATGAAAAACTGTTTTTT. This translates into CASSPKQGSNEKLFF.

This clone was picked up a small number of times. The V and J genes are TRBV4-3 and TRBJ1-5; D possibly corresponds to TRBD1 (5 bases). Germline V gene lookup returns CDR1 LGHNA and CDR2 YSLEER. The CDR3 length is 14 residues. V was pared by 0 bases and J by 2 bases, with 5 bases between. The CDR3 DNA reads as TGCGCCAGCAGCCAAGAGACAGGCAATCAGCCCCAGCATTTT. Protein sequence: CASSQETGNQPQHF.

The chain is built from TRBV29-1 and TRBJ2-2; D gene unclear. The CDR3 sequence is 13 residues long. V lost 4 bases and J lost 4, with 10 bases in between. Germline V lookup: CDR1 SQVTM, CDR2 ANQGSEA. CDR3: CSVAYTSTGELFF. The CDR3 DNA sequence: TGCAGCGTTGCTTACACATCCACCGGGGAGCTGTTTTTT.

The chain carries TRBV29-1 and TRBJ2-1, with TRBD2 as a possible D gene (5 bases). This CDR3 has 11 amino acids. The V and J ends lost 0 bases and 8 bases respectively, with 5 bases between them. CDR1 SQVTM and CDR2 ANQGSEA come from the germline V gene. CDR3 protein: CSVEEGDEQFF. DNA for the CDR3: TGCAGCGTTGAAGAGGGAGATGAGCAGTTCTTC.

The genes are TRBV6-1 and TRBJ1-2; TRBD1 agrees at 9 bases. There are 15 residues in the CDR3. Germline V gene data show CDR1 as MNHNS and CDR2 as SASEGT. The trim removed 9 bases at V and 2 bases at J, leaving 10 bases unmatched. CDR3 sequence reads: CASRRTGVNNYGYTF. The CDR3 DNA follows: TGTGCCAGTCGTCGGACAGGGGTTAACAACTATGGCTACACCTTC.

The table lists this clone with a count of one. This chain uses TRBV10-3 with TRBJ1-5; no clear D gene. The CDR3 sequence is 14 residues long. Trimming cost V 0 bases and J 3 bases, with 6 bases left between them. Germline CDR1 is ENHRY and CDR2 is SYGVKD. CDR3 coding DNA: TGTGCCATCAGTGAGTCCCTAGTCAATCAGCCCCAGCATTTT. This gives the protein CAISESLVNQPQHF.

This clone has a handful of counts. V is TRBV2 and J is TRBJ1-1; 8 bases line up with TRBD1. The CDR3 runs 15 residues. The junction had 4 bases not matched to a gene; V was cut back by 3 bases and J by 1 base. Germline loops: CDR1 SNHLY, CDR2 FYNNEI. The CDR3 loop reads CASSDWGTGNTEAFF. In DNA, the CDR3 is TGTGCCAGCAGTGATTGGGGGACAGGGAACACTGAAGCTTTCTTT.

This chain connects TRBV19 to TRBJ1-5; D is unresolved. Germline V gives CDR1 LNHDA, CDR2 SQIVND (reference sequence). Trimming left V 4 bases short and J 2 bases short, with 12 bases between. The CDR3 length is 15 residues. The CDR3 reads CASSRRNEGNQPQHF. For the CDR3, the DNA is TGTGCCAGTAGTAGGAGAAACGAGGGCAATCAGCCCCAGCATTTT.

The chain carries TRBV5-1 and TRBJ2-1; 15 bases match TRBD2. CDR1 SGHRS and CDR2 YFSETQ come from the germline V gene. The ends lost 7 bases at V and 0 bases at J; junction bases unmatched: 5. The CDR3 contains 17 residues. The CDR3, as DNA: TGCGCCAGCCGGACTAGCGGGGGGGCGAGCTCCTACAATGAGCAGTTCTTC. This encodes CASRTSGGASSYNEQFF.

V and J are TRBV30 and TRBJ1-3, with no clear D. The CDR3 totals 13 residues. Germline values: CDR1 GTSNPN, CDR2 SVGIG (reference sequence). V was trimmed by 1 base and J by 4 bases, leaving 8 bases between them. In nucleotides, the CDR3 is TGTGCCTGGAGTGGGTCAGCGGGAAACACCATATATTTT. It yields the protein CAWSGSAGNTIYF.